This T cell receptor (beta chain) was captured in a study of T cell responses to AZD1222 COVID-19 vaccine. Overall study findings and caveats: Spike-specific TCR breadth and depth rose after two AZD1222 doses. It should be noted that donors were predominantly white British and more often female, and clonal diversity was possibly underestimated.

V was trimmed by 4 bases and J by 7 bases, leaving 5 bases between them. CDR1 and CDR2 from the germline V gene are LGHDT and YNNKEL (reference sequence). This CDR3 spans 12 amino acids. Only in-frame clones appear in the TCRdb table, and some are missing; sequencing was by immunoSEQ multiplex PCR. Of over 110,000 clones in the sample, 92% were seen once. As for this clone: Its antigen is as yet unknown.

The rearrangement links TRBV3-1 (or the pseudogene TRBV3-2) to TRBJ1-6; no reliable D call. This receptor was identified in an adult who received the AZD1222 COVID-19 vaccine. The sequencing here drew on peripheral blood, taken 28 days after the second AZD1222 dose. The CDR3, as DNA: TGTGCCAGCAGCCTTCCAAATTCACCCCTCCACTTT. Its translation is CASSLPNSPLHF.